The rows below give T cell receptor beta chains drawn from one sample of a study of beta chain features in type 1 diabetes. The protocol was immunoSEQ multiplex PCR, while the TCRdb copy is restricted to in-frame clones and leaves out a portion. The sample includes roughly 24,000 clones, around 57% of them seen just once. Sequenced input: stem cell memory CD4+ T cells from blood. The source of these receptors is a man in his late teens or twenties with type 1 diabetes. Each CDR3 is given with its conserved first and last residue. The D gene is left open where the match is weak. A clone size is listed for some rows: how often the clone was seen (once, few, many), or a class if it is expanded.

D gene	CDR3 length	clone size	V gene	J gene	CDR3 DNA	CDR3 protein
NA	17	NA	TRBV28	TRBJ2-1	TGTGCCACCTGGGGGGTCAGCGGCCCCAGCTCCTACAATGAGCAGTTCTTC	CATWGVSGPSSYNEQFF
NA	13	NA	TRBV5-5	TRBJ2-7	TGTGCCAGCAGCTTGGGTCCTCGCTACGAGCAGTACTTC	CASSLGPRYEQYF
NA	11	NA	TRBV2	TRBJ1-1	TGTGCCAGCAGCCAGCGGACTGAAGCTTTCTTT	CASSQRTEAFF
NA	16	NA	TRBV6-8	TRBJ2-1	TGTGCCATCCTTAATCGAGCAAGCGGGTCCTACAATGAGCAGTTCTTC	CAILNRASGSYNEQFF
TRBD1	13	NA	TRBV6-5	TRBJ1-1	TGTGCCAGCAGGGGACAGGGGCCCACTGAAGCTTTCTTT	CASRGQGPTEAFF
NA	14	NA	TRBV28	TRBJ1-3	TGTGCCAGCAGTCCGCAGGGGTCACAGGGCGCCATATATTTT	CASSPQGSQGAIYF
NA	14	NA	TRBV5-4	TRBJ2-5	TGTGCCAGCAGCGTGACGGGTCCGGTGGAGACCCAGTACTTC	CASSVTGPVETQYF
TRBD1	15	NA	TRBV18	TRBJ1-5	TGTGCCAGCTCCCTCTCTCAGGGGGCATATCAGCCCCAGCATTTT	CASSLSQGAYQPQHF
NA	12	NA	TRBV14	TRBJ2-7	TGTGCCAGCAGCCAAGGCCGGGTCGAGCAGTACTTC	CASSQGRVEQYF
TRBD2	16	few	TRBV7-2	TRBJ2-3	TGTGCCAGCAGCTTTCGCACTAGCGGGAGTCAGAATACGCAGTATTTT	CASSFRTSGSQNTQYF
NA	14	NA	TRBV29-1	TRBJ2-2	TGCAGCGTTGATAGGGGGACAAACACCGGGGAGCTGTTTTTT	CSVDRGTNTGELFF
NA	15	NA	TRBV15	TRBJ2-2	TGTGCCACCAGCAGAGGCCTCACTAACACCGGGGAGCTGTTTTTT	CATSRGLTNTGELFF
TRBD2	14	few	TRBV6-1	TRBJ2-5	TGTGCCAGCAGTGCTAGCGGGAGCTTCGAGACCCAGTACTTC	CASSASGSFETQYF
NA	14	NA	TRBV25-1	TRBJ1-4	TGTGCCAGCAGTGAACCTGTAGGTCGGGGAAAACTGTTTTTT	CASSEPVGRGKLFF
TRBD1	13	NA	TRBV7-2	TRBJ2-7	TGTGCCAGCAGCCGTGACAGGGGGAACGAGCAGTACTTC	CASSRDRGNEQYF
NA	14	NA	TRBV5-5	TRBJ1-4	TGTGCCAGCAGCTTGCAGACTGCTAATGAAAAACTGTTTTTT	CASSLQTANEKLFF